This paragraph covers one T cell receptor beta chain sequence. Trimming took 3 bases from V and 8 from J, leaving 13 bases between them. Germline assignment: CDR1 SGHNT and CDR2 YENEEA. The CDR3 has 13 residues. This specimen belongs to a study of blood T cell repertoires in COVID-19. Study information: PBMCs, B-cell-depleted T cells, or T cells provided the cDNA or gDNA that made up the material.

Per the original methods: By means of reference gene primer amplification, nucleated cell counts were estimated. Measured with immunoSEQ multiplex PCR; TCRdb has only the in-frame clones, and not every one. That table is the source of V, J and clone size, and D and trimming were worked out from the DNA. The sample includes 350,000 to 400,000 clones, more than 70% of them seen just once. The participants were between roughly 18 and 100 years old and came from some 25 US areas. Two negative PCRs, clearance, or symptom resolution characterized the recovered Cohort 3 donors. Specimen: PBMCs or T cells enriched from blood (not recorded which). The gene calls are TRBV11-3 and TRBJ1-1, with D possibly being TRBD1 (5 bases). This TCR came from a woman aged 18-29 years who had recovered from COVID-19. The CDR3 coding sequence is TGTGCCAGCAGCTTCGGGGGGGGAACCGAAGCTTTCTTT. It encodes CASSFGGGTEAFF.